The 9 T cell receptor beta chains given below trace back to one sample, sequenced in a study of cytotoxic CD8 clonotypes in ibrutinib-treated CLL. TCRdb's copy holds only in-frame clones and misses some; the assay was immunoSEQ multiplex PCR. Altogether some 50,000 clones are present, around 60% being singletons, with the ten largest covering roughly 22%. Sample: PBMCs, taken after 24 months of ibrutinib treatment. The source of these receptors is a human donor with chronic lymphocytic leukemia.

This chain uses TRBV18 with TRBJ2-3; D gene uncertain. This CDR3 comprises 12 residues. Germline values: CDR1 KGHSH, CDR2 LQKENI. V lost 2 bases, J lost 5 bases, and 5 bases lay in between. The chain's CDR3 is CASSPTLDTQYF. CDR3 sequence (DNA): TGTGCCAGCTCACCAACGCTAGATACGCAGTATTTT.

This clone was found a few times. The CDR3 DNA reads TGTGCCAGCGGTACTCTGACAGGCACAATCACCGGGGAGCTGTTTTTT. The encoded protein is CASGTLTGTITGELFF. This rearrangement joins TRBV28 to TRBJ2-2; a weak D match, TRBD1 (6 bases). This CDR3 contains 16 residues. Germline V lookup: CDR1 MDHEN, CDR2 SYDVKM. V was pared by 8 bases and J by 4 bases, with 20 bases between.

This clone was observed a handful of times. The chain has TRBV5-5 and TRBJ1-1; D remains unclear. V shed 0 bases and J shed 8 bases, with 8 bases lying between them. The germline V gene encodes CDR1 SGHKS and CDR2 YYEKEE (reference sequence). The CDR3 has 12 residues. The chain's CDR3 is CASSLGDREAFF. CDR3 coding DNA: TGTGCCAGCAGCTTGGGGGATAGGGAAGCTTTCTTT.

A few counts support this clone. The J gene is TRBJ2-1, the V gene TRBV29-1, with a weak D call TRBD1 (6 bases). The CDR3 consists of 12 residues. V lost 4 bases, J lost 10 bases, and 14 bases lay in between. CDR1 SQVTM and CDR2 ANQGSEA come from the germline V gene. This CDR3 reads CSVGGGKGEQFF. The CDR3 DNA is TGCAGCGTTGGAGGGGGAAAGGGCGAGCAGTTCTTC.

This clone appeared a few times. This sequence joins TRBV27 and TRBJ2-7; no reliable D call. Trimming stripped 2 bases from V and 1 base from J, with 9 bases between. The CDR3 runs to 14 residues. The germline gives CDR1 MNHEY, CDR2 SMNVEV (reference sequence). The CDR3 spells CASSLGPPSYEQYF. The CDR3 region has the DNA TGTGCCAGCAGTTTAGGTCCTCCATCCTACGAGCAGTACTTC.

This rearrangement joins TRBV7-9 to TRBJ1-1; D remains unclear. CDR1 is SEHNR and CDR2 is FQNEAQ in the germline V gene (reference sequence). The CDR3 covers 13 residues. V shed 3 bases and J shed 3 bases, with 8 bases lying between them. The CDR3 bases are TGTGCCAGCAGCTTTAACCTGGACACTGAAGCTTTCTTT. Residues: CASSFNLDTEAFF.

This clone was picked up a small number of times. J is TRBJ2-1 and V is TRBV10-3; D ambiguous. The germline gives CDR1 ENHRY, CDR2 SYGVKD. This CDR3 contains 17 residues. V lost 0 bases and J 6 bases, leaving 18 bases between the germline ends. The CDR3 bases are TGTGCCATCAGTGAGTCGATCTTAGGGCCCCCCGTCAATGAGCAGTTCTTC. Translated: CAISESILGPPVNEQFF.

This clone was detected only a few times. This chain connects TRBV15 to TRBJ1-3, with TRBD1 matching over 10 bases. CDR3 length: 15 amino acids. Trimming at V came to 4 bases and at J to 6 bases, leaving 6 bases not matched to a gene. Germline-derived CDR1 and CDR2 are LNHNV and YYDKDF (reference sequence). CDR3 bases: TGTGCCACCAGCATCCCGGGACAGGGGTCAAACACCATATATTTT. Protein: CATSIPGQGSNTIYF.

The chain has TRBV28 and TRBJ1-2; no clear D. Looked up from germline, CDR1 is MDHEN and CDR2 is SYDVKM. V lost 4 bases to trimming and J lost 8 bases, with 20 bases between them. CDR3 length equals 15 residues. The CDR3 reads CASSSKVRPPPGYTF. The DNA of the CDR3 is TGTGCCAGCAGTTCAAAGGTGCGACCCCCTCCCGGCTACACCTTC.